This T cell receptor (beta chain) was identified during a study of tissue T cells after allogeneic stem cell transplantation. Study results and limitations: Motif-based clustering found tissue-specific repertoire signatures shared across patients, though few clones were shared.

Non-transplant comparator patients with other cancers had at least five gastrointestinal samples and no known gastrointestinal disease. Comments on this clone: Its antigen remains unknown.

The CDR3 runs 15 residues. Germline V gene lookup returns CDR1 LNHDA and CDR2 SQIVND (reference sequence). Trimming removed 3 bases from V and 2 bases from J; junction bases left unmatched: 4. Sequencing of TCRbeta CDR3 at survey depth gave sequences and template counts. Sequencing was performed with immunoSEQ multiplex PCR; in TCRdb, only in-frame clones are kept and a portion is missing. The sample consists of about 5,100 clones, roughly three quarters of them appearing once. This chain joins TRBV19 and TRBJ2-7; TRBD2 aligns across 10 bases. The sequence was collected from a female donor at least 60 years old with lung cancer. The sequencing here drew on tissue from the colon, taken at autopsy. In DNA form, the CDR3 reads TGTGCCAGTAGTATCCAGCGGGAGGGCCCCTACGAGCAGTACTTC. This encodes CASSIQREGPYEQYF.